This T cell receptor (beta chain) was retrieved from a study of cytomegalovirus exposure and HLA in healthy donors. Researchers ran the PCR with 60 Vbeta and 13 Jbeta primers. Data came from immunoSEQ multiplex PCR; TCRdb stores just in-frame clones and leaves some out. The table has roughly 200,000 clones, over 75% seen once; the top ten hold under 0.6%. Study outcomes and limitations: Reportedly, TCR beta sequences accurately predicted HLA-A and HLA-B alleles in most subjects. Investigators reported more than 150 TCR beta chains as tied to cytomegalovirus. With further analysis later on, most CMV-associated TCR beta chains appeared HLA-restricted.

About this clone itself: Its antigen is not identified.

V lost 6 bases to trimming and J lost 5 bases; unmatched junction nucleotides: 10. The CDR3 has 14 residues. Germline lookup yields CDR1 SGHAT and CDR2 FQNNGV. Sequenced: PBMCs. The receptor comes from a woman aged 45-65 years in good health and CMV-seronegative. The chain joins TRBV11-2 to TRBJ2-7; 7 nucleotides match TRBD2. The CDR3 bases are TGTGCCAGCAGACCAGGGCGGGAGTTTGACGAGCAGTACTTC. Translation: CASRPGREFDEQYF.